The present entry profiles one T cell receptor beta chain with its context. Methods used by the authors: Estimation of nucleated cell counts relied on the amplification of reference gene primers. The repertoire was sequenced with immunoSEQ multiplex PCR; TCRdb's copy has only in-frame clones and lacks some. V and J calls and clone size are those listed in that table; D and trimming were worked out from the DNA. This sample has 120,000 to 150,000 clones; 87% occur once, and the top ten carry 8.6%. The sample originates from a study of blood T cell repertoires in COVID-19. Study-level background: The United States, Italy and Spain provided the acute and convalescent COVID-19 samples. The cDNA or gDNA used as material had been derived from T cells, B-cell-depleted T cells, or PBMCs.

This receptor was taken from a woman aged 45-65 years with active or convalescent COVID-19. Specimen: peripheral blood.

This CDR3 reads CAISEGAEDYGYTF. The DNA for the CDR3 is TGTGCCATCAGTGAAGGGGCCGAGGACTATGGCTACACCTTC. The chain combines TRBV10-3 with TRBJ1-2, with D maybe TRBD1 (5 bases). Trimming stripped 3 bases from V and 3 bases from J, with 11 bases between. This CDR3 spans 14 amino acids. The germline gives CDR1 ENHRY, CDR2 SYGVKD.